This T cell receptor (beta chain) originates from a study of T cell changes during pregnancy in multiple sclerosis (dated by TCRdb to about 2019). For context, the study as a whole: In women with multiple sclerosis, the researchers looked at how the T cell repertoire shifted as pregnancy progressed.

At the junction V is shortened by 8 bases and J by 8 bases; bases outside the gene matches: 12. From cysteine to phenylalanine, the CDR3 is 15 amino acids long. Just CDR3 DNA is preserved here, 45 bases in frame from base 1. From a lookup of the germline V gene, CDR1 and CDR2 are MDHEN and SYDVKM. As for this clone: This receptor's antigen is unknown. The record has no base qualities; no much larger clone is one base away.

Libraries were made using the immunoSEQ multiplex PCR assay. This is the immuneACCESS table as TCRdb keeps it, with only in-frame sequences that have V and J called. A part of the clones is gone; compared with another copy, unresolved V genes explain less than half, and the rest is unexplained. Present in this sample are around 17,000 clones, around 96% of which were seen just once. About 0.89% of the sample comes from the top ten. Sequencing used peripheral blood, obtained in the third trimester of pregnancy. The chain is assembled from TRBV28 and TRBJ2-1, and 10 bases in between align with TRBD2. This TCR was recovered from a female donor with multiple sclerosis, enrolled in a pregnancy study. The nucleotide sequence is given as TGTGCCAGCTACGAGAGCGGGAGGGCCCGGGATGAGCAGTTCTTC. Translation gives CASYESGRARDEQFF.